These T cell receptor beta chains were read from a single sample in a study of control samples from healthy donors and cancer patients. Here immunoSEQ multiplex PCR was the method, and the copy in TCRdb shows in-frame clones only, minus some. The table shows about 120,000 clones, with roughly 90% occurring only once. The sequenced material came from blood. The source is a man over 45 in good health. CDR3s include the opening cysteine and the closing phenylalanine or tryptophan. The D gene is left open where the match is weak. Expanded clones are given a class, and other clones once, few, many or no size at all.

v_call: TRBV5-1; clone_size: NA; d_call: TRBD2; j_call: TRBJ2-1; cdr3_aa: CASSASGSAYNEQFF; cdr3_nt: TGCGCCAGCAGCGCAAGCGGGAGCGCGTACAATGAGCAGTTCTTC
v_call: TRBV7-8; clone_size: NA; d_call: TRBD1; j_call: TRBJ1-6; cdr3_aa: CASSSGQSRSPLHF; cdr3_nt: TGTGCCAGCAGCTCGGGACAGTCTCGCTCACCCCTCCACTTT
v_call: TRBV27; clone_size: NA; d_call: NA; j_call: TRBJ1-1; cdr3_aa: CASSLRGKAEAFF; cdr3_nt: TGTGCCAGCAGTTTAAGGGGCAAGGCTGAAGCTTTCTTT
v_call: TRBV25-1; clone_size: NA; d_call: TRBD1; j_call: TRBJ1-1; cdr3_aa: CASSENPPTGWANTEAFF; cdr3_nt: TGTGCCAGCAGTGAAAATCCCCCGACAGGGTGGGCAAACACTGAAGCTTTCTTT
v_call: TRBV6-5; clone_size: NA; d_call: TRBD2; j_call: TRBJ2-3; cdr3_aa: CASQTSGGVPDTQYF; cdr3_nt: TGTGCCAGTCAGACTAGCGGGGGAGTGCCAGATACGCAGTATTTT
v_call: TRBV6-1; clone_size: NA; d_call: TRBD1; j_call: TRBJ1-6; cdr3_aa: CASSETGEGSPLHF; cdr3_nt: TGTGCCAGCAGTGAGACAGGGGAGGGATCACCCCTCCACTTT
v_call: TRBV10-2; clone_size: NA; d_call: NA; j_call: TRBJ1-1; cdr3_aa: CASSEYIGLLRAMNTEAFF; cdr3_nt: TGCGCCAGCAGTGAGTATATAGGCCTACTGAGGGCAATGAACACTGAAGCTTTCTTT
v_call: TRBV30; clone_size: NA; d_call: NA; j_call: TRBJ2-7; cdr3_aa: CAWRVGFEQYF; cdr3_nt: TGTGCCTGGAGGGTCGGGTTCGAGCAGTACTTC
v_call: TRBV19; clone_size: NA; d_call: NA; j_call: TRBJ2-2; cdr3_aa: CASSPRQDPGELFF; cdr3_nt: TGTGCCAGTAGTCCTAGACAGGACCCCGGGGAGCTGTTTTTT
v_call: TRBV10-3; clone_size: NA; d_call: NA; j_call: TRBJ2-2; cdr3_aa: CAIGRVSDTGELFF; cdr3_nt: TGTGCCATCGGGCGAGTGAGCGACACCGGGGAGCTGTTTTTT
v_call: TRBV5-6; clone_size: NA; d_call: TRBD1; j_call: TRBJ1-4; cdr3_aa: CASSLAKTGDEKLFF; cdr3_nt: TGTGCCAGCAGCTTGGCAAAGACAGGGGATGAAAAACTGTTTTTT
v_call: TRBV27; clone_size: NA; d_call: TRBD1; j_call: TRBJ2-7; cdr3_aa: CASSLRGTVYEQYF; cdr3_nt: TGTGCCAGCAGTTTAAGAGGGACAGTCTACGAGCAGTACTTC
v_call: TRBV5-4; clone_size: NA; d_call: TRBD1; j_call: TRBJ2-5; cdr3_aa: CASSPGTGTETQYF; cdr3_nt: TGTGCCAGCAGCCCCGGGACAGGGACGGAGACCCAGTACTTC
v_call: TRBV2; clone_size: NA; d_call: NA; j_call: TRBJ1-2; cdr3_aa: CASSPTQANYGYTF; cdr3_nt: TGTGCCAGCAGCCCGACCCAGGCCAACTATGGCTACACCTTC
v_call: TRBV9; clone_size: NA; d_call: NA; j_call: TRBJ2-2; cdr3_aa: CASSVGGDTGELFF; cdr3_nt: TGTGCCAGCAGCGTAGGAGGGGACACCGGGGAGCTGTTTTTT
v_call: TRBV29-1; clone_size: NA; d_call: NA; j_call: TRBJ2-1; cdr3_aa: CSVEVGPAGTVEQFF; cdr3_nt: TGCAGCGTTGAAGTAGGGCCGGCCGGGACCGTCGAGCAGTTCTTC
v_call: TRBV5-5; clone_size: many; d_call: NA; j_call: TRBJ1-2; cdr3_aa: CASSPYRVDYTF; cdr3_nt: TGTGCCAGCAGTCCTTACAGGGTGGACTACACCTTC
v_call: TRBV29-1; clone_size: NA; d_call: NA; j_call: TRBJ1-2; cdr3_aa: CSVLQGRFGYTF; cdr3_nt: TGCAGCGTCCTACAGGGACGGTTTGGCTACACCTTC
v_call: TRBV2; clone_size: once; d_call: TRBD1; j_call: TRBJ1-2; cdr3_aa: CASSDRTGMNYGYTF; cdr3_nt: TGTGCCAGCAGTGATCGGACAGGGATGAACTATGGCTACACCTTC
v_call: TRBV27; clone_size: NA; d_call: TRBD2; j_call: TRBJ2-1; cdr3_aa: CASRWTSGNNEQFF; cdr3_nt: TGTGCCAGCAGGTGGACTAGCGGGAATAATGAGCAGTTCTTC
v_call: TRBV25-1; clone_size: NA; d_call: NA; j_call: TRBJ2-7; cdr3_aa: CASSDYIHEQYF; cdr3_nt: TGTGCCAGCAGTGATTATATACACGAGCAGTACTTC